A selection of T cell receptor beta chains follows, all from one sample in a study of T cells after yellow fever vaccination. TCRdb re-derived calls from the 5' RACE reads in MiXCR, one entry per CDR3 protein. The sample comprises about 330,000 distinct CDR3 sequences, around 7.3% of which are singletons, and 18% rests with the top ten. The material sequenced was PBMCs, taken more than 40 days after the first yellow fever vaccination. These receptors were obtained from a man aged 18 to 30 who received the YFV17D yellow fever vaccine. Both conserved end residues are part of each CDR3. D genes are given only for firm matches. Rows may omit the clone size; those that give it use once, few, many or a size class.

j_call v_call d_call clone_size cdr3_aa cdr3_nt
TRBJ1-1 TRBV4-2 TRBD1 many CASSQESTGTGGTAEAFF TGTGCCAGCAGCCAAGAATCCACCGGGACAGGGGGTACGGCTGAAGCTTTCTTT
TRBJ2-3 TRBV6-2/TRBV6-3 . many CASTHRGRGTTDTQYF TGTGCCAGCACCCACCGTGGCCGGGGGACCACAGATACGCAGTATTTT
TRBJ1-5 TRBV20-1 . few CSARRSGSNQPQHF TGCAGTGCTAGACGATCAGGGAGCAATCAGCCCCAGCATTTT
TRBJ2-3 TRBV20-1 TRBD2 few CSLHRPQRGEDTQYF TGCAGTCTCCACCGCCCTCAGCGGGGAGAGGATACGCAGTATTTT
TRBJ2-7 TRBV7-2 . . CASSPIPYPSYEQYF TGTGCCAGCAGCCCCATACCGTATCCCTCCTACGAGCAGTACTTC
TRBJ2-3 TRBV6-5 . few CASSYAAPSTDTQYF TGTGCCAGCAGTTACGCGGCACCTAGCACAGATACGCAGTATTTT
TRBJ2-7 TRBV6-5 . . CASSYRDQGIYEQYF TGTGCCAGCAGTTACCGGGACCAGGGCATCTACGAGCAGTACTTC
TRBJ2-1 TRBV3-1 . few CASSQVGWWQFF TGTGCCAGCAGCCAAGTTGGTTGGTGGCAGTTCTTC
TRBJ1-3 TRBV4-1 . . CASSQGAGHSGNTIYF TGCGCCAGCAGCCAAGGGGCAGGGCACTCTGGAAACACCATATATTTT
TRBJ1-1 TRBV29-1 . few CSVVGIRGDTEAFF TGCAGCGTTGTCGGGATTAGGGGAGACACTGAAGCTTTCTTT
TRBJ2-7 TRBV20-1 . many CSAPRGGYEQYF TGCAGTGCTCCCAGGGGAGGCTACGAGCAGTACTTC
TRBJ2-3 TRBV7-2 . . CASIPGGGRTDTQYF TGTGCCAGCATCCCAGGAGGAGGGCGCACAGATACGCAGTATTTT
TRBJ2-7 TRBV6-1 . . CASRGAGGPTYEQYF TGTGCCAGCAGGGGGGCGGGCGGGCCCACCTACGAGCAGTACTTC
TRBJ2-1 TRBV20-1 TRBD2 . CSARGASTSGEYNEQFF TGCAGTGCTCGGGGGGCCTCGACTAGCGGGGAATACAATGAGCAGTTCTTC
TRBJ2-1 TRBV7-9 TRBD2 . CASRPTSGGFYNEQFF TGTGCCAGCAGACCGACTAGCGGGGGCTTCTACAATGAGCAGTTCTTC
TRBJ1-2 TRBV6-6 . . CASADTGNYGYTF TGTGCCAGTGCCGATACAGGGAACTATGGCTACACCTTC
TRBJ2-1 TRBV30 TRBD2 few CAWSVRGGGGYRQFF TGTGCCTGGAGTGTACGTGGCGGGGGGGGGTATAGGCAGTTCTTC
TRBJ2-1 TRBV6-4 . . CASRGANTNEQFF TGTGCCTCGCGGGGAGCCAATACTAATGAGCAGTTCTTC
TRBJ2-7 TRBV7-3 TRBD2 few CASSSGTSGGTQYF TGTGCCAGCAGCTCCGGGACTAGCGGGGGGACGCAGTACTTC
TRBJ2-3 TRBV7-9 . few CASSPQSSGDTQYF TGTGCCAGCAGTCCCCAAAGCTCTGGGGATACGCAGTATTTT
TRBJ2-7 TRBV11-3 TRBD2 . CASSFGGGTSYEQYF TGTGCCAGCAGCTTCGGCGGGGGGACCAGCTACGAGCAGTACTTC
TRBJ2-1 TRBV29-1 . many CSATAGFVGEQFF TGCAGCGCGACGGCAGGGTTCGTTGGTGAGCAGTTCTTC
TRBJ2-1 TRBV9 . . CASSVVGASYNEQFF TGTGCCAGCAGCGTAGTAGGGGCTTCCTACAATGAGCAGTTCTTC
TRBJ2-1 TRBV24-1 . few CATSDLFTNEQFF TGTGCCACCAGTGATTTATTTACGAATGAGCAGTTCTTC
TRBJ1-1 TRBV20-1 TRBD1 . CSVYQGAFAHTEAFF TGCAGTGTTTACCAGGGGGCATTTGCCCACACTGAAGCTTTCTTT
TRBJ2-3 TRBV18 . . CASSGLADTQYF TGTGCCAGCTCAGGCTTAGCAGATACGCAGTATTTT
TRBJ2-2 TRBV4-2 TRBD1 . CASSQDWGQGAGTGELFF TGTGCCAGCAGCCAAGATTGGGGACAGGGGGCTGGCACCGGGGAGCTGTTTTTT
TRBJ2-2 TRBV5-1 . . CASRQDTGELFF TGCGCCAGCCGTCAAGACACCGGGGAGCTGTTTTTT
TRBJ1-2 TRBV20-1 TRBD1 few CSARSGQGNYGYTF TGCAGTGCTAGATCCGGACAGGGTAACTATGGCTACACCTTC
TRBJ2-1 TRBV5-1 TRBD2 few CASSMGRSGAGEQFF TGCGCCAGCAGCATGGGGAGGAGCGGGGCTGGTGAGCAGTTCTTC
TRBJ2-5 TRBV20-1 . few CSAAREAQETQYF TGCAGTGCTGCCCGGGAAGCCCAGGAGACCCAGTACTTC
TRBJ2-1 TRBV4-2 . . CASSQDIRGNEQFF TGTGCCAGCAGCCAAGATATCCGGGGTAATGAGCAGTTCTTC
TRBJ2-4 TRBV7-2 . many CASSLIGQVAKNIQYF TGTGCCAGCAGCTTAATCGGGCAGGTAGCCAAAAACATTCAGTACTTC
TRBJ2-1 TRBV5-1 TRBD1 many CASSSDREGNEQFF TGCGCCAGCAGCTCGGACAGGGAAGGGAATGAGCAGTTCTTC
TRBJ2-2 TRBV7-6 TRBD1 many CASSRLEGGQVTGELFF TGTGCCAGCAGCCGTCTGGAGGGGGGACAGGTCACCGGGGAGCTGTTTTTT
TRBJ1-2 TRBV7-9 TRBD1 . CASRGGTAYGYTF TGTGCCAGCAGAGGGGGGACAGCCTATGGCTACACCTTC
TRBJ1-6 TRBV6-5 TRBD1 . CASSYFGTGRNSPLHF TGTGCCAGCAGTTACTTTGGGACAGGGAGAAATTCACCCCTCCACTTT
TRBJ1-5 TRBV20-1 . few CSAPQSGGNQPQHF TGCAGCGCGCCCCAATCGGGGGGCAATCAGCCCCAGCATTTT
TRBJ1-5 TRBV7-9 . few CASSKMSDQPQHF TGTGCCAGCAGCAAAATGTCCGATCAGCCCCAGCATTTT
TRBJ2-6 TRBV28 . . CASSFGQGLSGANVLTF TGTGCCAGCAGTTTCGGGCAGGGGCTAAGTGGGGCCAACGTCCTGACTTTC
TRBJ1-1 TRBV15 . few CATSRVPPFAEAFF TGTGCCACCAGCAGGGTCCCCCCTTTCGCTGAAGCTTTCTTT
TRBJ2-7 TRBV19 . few CASSLITGTHEQYF TGTGCCAGTAGTCTAATCACAGGGACTCACGAGCAGTACTTC
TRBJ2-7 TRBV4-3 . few CASSQVRTYEQYF TGCGCCAGCAGCCAAGTACGGACCTACGAGCAGTACTTC
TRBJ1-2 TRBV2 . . CASSVGTLYGYTF TGTGCCAGCAGTGTCGGGACTCTTTATGGCTACACCTTC
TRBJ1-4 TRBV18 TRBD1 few CASSTLTGLSEKLFF TGTGCCAGCTCAACGCTGACAGGGCTATCAGAAAAACTGTTTTTT
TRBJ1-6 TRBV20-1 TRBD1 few CSAGNRGSYNSPLHF TGCAGTGCTGGAAACAGGGGTTCCTATAATTCACCCCTCCACTTT
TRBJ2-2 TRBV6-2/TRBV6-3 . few CASSWGHTGELFF TGTGCCAGCAGTTGGGGGCACACCGGGGAGCTGTTTTTT
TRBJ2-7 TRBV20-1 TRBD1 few CSATDRVEQYF TGCAGTGCTACGGACAGGGTCGAGCAGTACTTC
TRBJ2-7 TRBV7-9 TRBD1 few CASSLRDSNSYEQYF TGTGCCAGCAGCTTACGGGACAGCAACTCCTACGAGCAGTACTTC
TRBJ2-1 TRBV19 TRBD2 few CASSDTGTSGGWPYNEQFF TGTGCCAGTAGTGACACCGGGACTAGCGGGGGGTGGCCCTACAATGAGCAGTTCTTC
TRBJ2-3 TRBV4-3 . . CASSQEGVRGSTDTQYF TGCGCCAGCAGCCAAGAAGGAGTACGGGGAAGCACAGATACGCAGTATTTT
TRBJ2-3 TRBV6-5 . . CASSTLNTQYF TGTGCCAGCAGCACGTTAAATACGCAGTATTTT
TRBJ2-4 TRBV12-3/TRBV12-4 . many CASSLSSRDFGAKNIQYF TGTGCCAGCAGTTTAAGTTCCCGGGACTTCGGGGCCAAAAACATTCAGTACTTC
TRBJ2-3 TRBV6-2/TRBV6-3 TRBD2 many CASSYLAGASYTQYF TGTGCCAGCAGTTACCTAGCGGGGGCCTCCTATACGCAGTATTTT